The 2 T cell receptor beta chains listed next were all sequenced from one sample in a study of shared clonotypes between healthy human individuals. Sequencing used immunoSEQ multiplex PCR; TCRdb keeps in-frame clones, though not all of them. The data show 1 million to 1.3 million clones, with around 78% seen just once and 0.61% held by the top ten. Sequences were obtained from memory CD4+ T cells from PBMCs. Subset defined: CD45RA-negative fraction. These receptors were collected from a man between 18 and 29 years old in good health. Some clones in this sample may be carry-over from other donors' samples.

The J gene is TRBJ1-1, the V gene TRBV6-5; D gene ambiguous. The CDR3 spans 14 residues. Trimming took 7 bases from V and 0 from J, leaving 12 bases between them. Germline CDR1 is MNHEY and CDR2 is SVGAGI. The CDR3 sequence is CASTSRRMNTEAFF. The CDR3 nucleotides are TGTGCCAGCACCTCCAGGAGAATGAACACTGAAGCTTTCTTT.

The rearrangement joins TRBV16 to TRBJ1-5; a weak D match, TRBD1 (6 bases). This CDR3 has 14 amino acids. The V gene's germline CDR1 is KGHSY and CDR2 FQNENV. V lost 4 bases and J 7 bases, leaving 14 bases between the germline ends. CDR3 coding DNA: TGTGCCAGCAGCCCACCCTCCAGGGGCCAGCCCCAGCATTTT. As protein: CASSPPSRGQPQHF.